The 3 T cell receptor beta chains below all came from one sample that was sequenced in a study of T cell repertoires in cytomegalovirus infection. No antigens are known for them. In TCRdb, the reads were re-called with MiXCR into one record per CDR3 protein. The data contain approximately 1,000,000 distinct CDR3 sequences, about a third of them seen just once; the ten biggest clones take up roughly 12%. The material sequenced was cultured CD8+ T cells from PBMCs, taken from culture after CMV antigen stimulation. All receptors come from a human donor in good health (CMV status not recorded). Some clones in this sample may be carry-over from other donors' samples.

The rearrangement uses TRBV19 and TRBJ2-1; D may be TRBD2 (6 bases). With 6 bases removed from V and 1 base from J, the gap between germline ends came to 16 bases. This CDR3 contains 16 residues. Germline V gene sequence: CDR1 LNHDA, CDR2 SQIVND (reference sequence). CDR3 nucleotide sequence: TGTGCCAGTAGCAATCGCCGGGACTCGTCCTACAATGAGCAGTTCTTC. It translates to CASSNRRDSSYNEQFF.

V is TRBV15 and J is TRBJ2-1; 12 positions agree with TRBD1. Trimming removed 0 bases from V and 6 bases from J; junction bases left unmatched: 6. The CDR3 extends over 17 amino acids. The germline V gene has CDR1 LNHNV and CDR2 YYDKDF (reference sequence). The CDR3 DNA is TGTGCCACCAGCAGAGAACACCGGGACAGGGGGCTCAATGAGCAGTTCTTC. It specifies CATSREHRDRGLNEQFF.

The chain joins TRBV27 to TRBJ2-2; 11 nucleotides match TRBD2. The ends lost 11 bases at V and 5 bases at J; junction bases unmatched: 4. Per germline, CDR1 MNHEY and CDR2 SMNVEV (reference sequence). CDR3 length: 13 residues. CDR3 in amino acids: CAVLAGGTGELFF. The CDR3 coding sequence is TGTGCCGTCCTAGCGGGGGGAACCGGGGAGCTGTTTTTT.